This TCR beta chain was recovered during a study of T cells in Graves' hyperthyroidism and ophthalmopathy. Study observations and caveats: Ophthalmopathy was told apart from stable hyperthyroidism by a 13 V-J model.

The ends lost 5 bases at V and 8 bases at J; junction bases unmatched: 11. This CDR3 contains 15 residues. Germline V lookup: CDR1 MNHEY, CDR2 SMNVEV (reference sequence). Those with hyperthyroidism were 18 to 65 years old, newly diagnosed, and ill for under 2 months. Using RNA transcripts as the source, TCR beta CDR3 regions were amplified. Initially, a first-round RT-PCR of the TCR CDR3 employed the HTBI primer set. TCRdb re-derived calls from the multiplex PCR reads in MiXCR, one entry per CDR3 protein. The sample carries under 750,000 distinct CDR3 sequences, around 20% recorded once. Points on this clonotype: Antigen unknown.

This clonotype was obtained from a woman in her forties or fifties with Graves' hyperthyroidism that later progressed to Graves' ophthalmopathy. This chain connects TRBV27 to TRBJ1-4; 7 nucleotides line up with TRBD1. Sequencing was done on a sample of blood. The CDR3 spells CASSPETGLSEKLFF. CDR3 DNA sequence: TGTGCCAGCAGTCCAGAGACAGGGTTGAGCGAAAAACTGTTTTTT.